One and the same sample provided the 27 T cell receptor beta chains below, sequenced in a study of blood T cells in healthy people across ages. It was with a sample-barcoded 5' primer and a J-beta primer mix that a second PCR of roughly 7 to 12 cycles was run. A single record per CDR3 protein comes from TCRdb applying MiXCR to the 5' RACE reads. This table has fewer than 800,000 distinct CDR3 sequences, roughly 25% appearing once. The same data also contributed to another study, on T cells of mothers and their children.

Source material: blood. The receptor set was obtained from a boy between 10 and 17 years old in good health.

This clonotype has only a few counts. The chain joins TRBV6-2 or TRBV6-3 to TRBJ2-7; 10 bases align to TRBD1. CDR3 length: 16 residues. CDR1 is MNHEY, CDR2 SVGEGT, per germline. V was pared by 2 bases and J by 2 bases, with 6 bases of the junction left unmatched. DNA for the CDR3: TGTGCCAGCAGTTACCGCCGCGACAGGGGGCCCTACGAGCAGTACTTC. It is translated as CASSYRRDRGPYEQYF.

This clonotype was observed a handful of times. CDR3 loop: CASSINRGETQYF. The CDR3 region has the DNA TGTGCCAGTAGTATTAATAGGGGTGAGACCCAGTACTTC. This chain connects TRBV19 to TRBJ2-5; possible D gene TRBD1, 5 bases. CDR3 length equals 13 residues. Deletions cut 3 bases from V and 5 bases from J, with 10 bases between. From germline, CDR1 is LNHDA and CDR2 SQIVND (reference sequence).

The chain uses TRBV6-5 and TRBJ2-7; maybe TRBD1 (6 bases). CDR1 is MNHEY and CDR2 is SVGAGI in the germline V gene. Trimming cost V 6 bases and J 3 bases, with 12 bases left between them. The CDR3 totals 13 residues. Written as DNA, the CDR3 is TGTGCCAGCAGAGGTACAGGGCGCTACGAGCAGTACTTC. Its translation is CASRGTGRYEQYF.

This chain links TRBV7-6 with TRBJ1-1; D uncertain. The V and J ends lost 0 bases and 0 bases respectively, with 11 bases between them. This CDR3 comprises 16 residues. Germline V gene data show CDR1 as SGHVS and CDR2 as FNYEAQ. The CDR3 DNA is TGTGCCAGCAGCTTAGCCGTTGGCAGCTTGAACACTGAAGCTTTCTTT. Residues: CASSLAVGSLNTEAFF.

The genes are TRBV4-3 and TRBJ1-5; possibly TRBD1 for D (6 bases). The CDR3 is 16 residues long. V gave up 0 bases and J gave up 3 bases, with 12 bases separating them. Germline V gives CDR1 LGHNA, CDR2 YSLEER. In DNA form, the CDR3 reads TGCGCCAGCAGCCAAGATTTCCCAGGGGTCAATCAGCCCCAGCATTTT. Encoded protein: CASSQDFPGVNQPQHF.

The J gene is TRBJ2-3, the V gene TRBV7-2; 8 bases align to TRBD2. V trimming: 3 bases; J trimming: 2 bases; junction bases outside the gene matches: 7. Germline lookup yields CDR1 SGHTA and CDR2 FQGNSA. The CDR3 sequence is 16 residues long. The CDR3 DNA sequence: TGTGCCAGCAGCTTTAGGTCTAGCGGGCCCACAGATACGCAGTATTTT. Protein: CASSFRSSGPTDTQYF.

The rearrangement uses TRBV28 and TRBJ1-4, with D perhaps matching TRBD1 (6 bases). The V end lost 10 bases, the J end lost 4 bases, and 22 bases lay between the germline ends. CDR3 length equals 16 residues. From germline, CDR1 is MDHEN and CDR2 SYDVKM. CDR3 DNA: TGTGCCACCTCAACCCGCTGGACAGAACTTAATGAAAAACTGTTTTTT. Its translation: CATSTRWTELNEKLFF.

This chain uses TRBV20-1 with TRBJ2-7; 9 nucleotides line up with TRBD2. After removal of 6 bases from V and 1 base from J, the junction contained 10 bases not matched to a gene. Looked up from germline, CDR1 is DFQATT and CDR2 is SNEGSKA (reference sequence). The CDR3 sequence is 15 residues long. The CDR3 DNA follows: TGCAGTGCCCCGGAGCCTAGCGGGACATCCTACGAGCAGTACTTC. It encodes CSAPEPSGTSYEQYF.

This chain connects TRBV7-9 to TRBJ2-7; TRBD1 aligns across 8 bases. In germline, CDR1 is SEHNR, CDR2 FQNEAQ (reference sequence). This CDR3 has 15 amino acids. Trimming took 10 bases from V and 2 from J; bases not matched to a gene: 13. The chain's CDR3 is CATSGKTGAAYEQYF. The DNA of the CDR3 is TGTGCCACCTCAGGCAAGACAGGGGCGGCCTACGAGCAGTACTTC.

The table lists this clonotype with a few counts. This chain connects TRBV7-2 to TRBJ2-5; D unresolved. V lost 6 bases to trimming and J lost 1 base, with 12 bases between them. Per the germline V gene, CDR1 is SGHTA and CDR2 is FQGNSA. The CDR3 is made up of 14 amino acids. The CDR3 region has the DNA TGTGCCAGCAGGGCTAGTCAAATCCAAGAGACCCAGTACTTC. It yields the protein CASRASQIQETQYF.

This clonotype was counted only a few times. This chain links TRBV7-2 with TRBJ2-5; 8 bases fit TRBD1. The CDR3 contains 14 residues. The germline V gene has CDR1 SGHTA and CDR2 FQGNSA. Trimming cost V 5 bases and J 5 bases; bases outside gene matches: 7. The DNA for the CDR3 is TGTGCCAGCAGCGCCCGACAGGGGTTGGAGACCCAGTACTTC. This gives the protein CASSARQGLETQYF.

A note on this clonotype: The germline gene is not matched at one end of the junction; a read error may be the cause. In DNA form, the CDR3 reads TGCAATGCTATTGGGGACAGGTTTTCCTACGAGCAGTACTTC. Protein: CNAIGDRFSYEQYF. The chain is built from TRBV20-1 and TRBJ2-7; 8 bases are a match to TRBD1. The CDR3 length is 14 residues. CDR1 is DFQATT, CDR2 SNEGSKA, per germline (reference sequence).

This clonotype appeared a few times. The rearrangement uses TRBV5-1 and TRBJ2-1, with 8 bases fitting TRBD2. Germline CDR1 is SGHRS and CDR2 is YFSETQ. The CDR3 is made up of 16 amino acids. The J segment lost 5 bases and the V segment lost 0 bases, leaving 7 bases of the junction unmatched. The CDR3 is CASSLARASGHNEQFF. The DNA of the CDR3 is TGCGCCAGCAGCTTGGCCAGGGCTAGCGGGCACAATGAGCAGTTCTTC.

This clonotype turned up a few times. The rearrangement links TRBV3-1 to TRBJ2-4, with a weak D call TRBD1 (6 bases). CDR1 LGHDT and CDR2 YNNKEL come from the germline V gene (reference sequence). V was cut by 4 bases and J by 1 base, with 17 bases left in between. The CDR3 contains 17 residues. The CDR3 reads CASSRAPQGVAKNIQYF. CDR3 nucleotides: TGTGCCAGCAGCCGGGCCCCACAGGGCGTCGCCAAAAACATTCAGTACTTC.

This clonotype was seen a handful of times. The chain recombines TRBV2 with TRBJ2-5; 8 bases align to TRBD2. The last part of the DNA fits TRBJ2-7 better; the J call may be wrong. The CDR3 runs 14 residues. From germline, CDR1 is SNHLY and CDR2 FYNNEI. In DNA form, the CDR3 reads TGTGCCAGCAACCCGGGACTAGAGGTCTACGAGCAGTACTTC. Its translation: CASNPGLEVYEQYF.

The chain employs TRBV3-1 and TRBJ2-5; D perhaps matches TRBD2 (6 bases). This CDR3 is 11 amino acids long. Germline CDR1 reads LGHDT; CDR2 reads YNNKEL (reference sequence). The ends were cut back, 0 bases at V and 14 bases at J, with 10 bases in the middle. The CDR3 spells CASSQEGGIYF. The CDR3 DNA follows: TGTGCCAGCAGCCAAGAAGGAGGGATATACTTC.

This rearrangement joins TRBV7-6 to TRBJ2-5; 9 bases map to TRBD1. The J call is doubtful: the DNA matches TRBJ2-7 better. Germline V gene sequence: CDR1 SGHVS, CDR2 FNYEAQ. The CDR3 covers 13 residues. CDR3 in amino acids: CASSRTGGGEQYF. The CDR3 DNA is TGTGCCAGCAGCCGAACAGGGGGCGGCGAGCAGTACTTC.

In regard to this clonotype: The germline gene is not matched at one end of the junction; a read error may be the cause. The chain joins TRBV5-1 to TRBJ2-7, with TRBD2 as a possible D gene (7 bases). Germline V gene lookup returns CDR1 SGHRS and CDR2 YFSETQ. The CDR3 contains 13 residues. In DNA, the CDR3 is TGCGCCAGCAGCTTGTCGGGGGCGGGGGAGCAGCACTTC. Its translation: CASSLSGAGEQHF.

In DNA, the CDR3 is TGTGCCAGCAGCCTACTAACGACCCTAGGTGGCTACACCTTC. Translated, it gives CASSLLTTLGGYTF. This chain connects TRBV3-1 to TRBJ1-2, with unresolved D. The CDR3 spans 14 residues. Germline-derived CDR1 and CDR2 are LGHDT and YNNKEL (reference sequence). Trimming took 4 bases from V and 7 from J, leaving 16 bases between them. The full variable domain, with the rest looked up from reference TRBV3-1 and TRBJ1-2, is DTAVSQTPKYLVTQMGNDKSIKCEQNLGHDTMYWYKQDSKKFLKIMFSYNNKELIINETVPNRFSPKSPDKAHLNLHINSLELGDSAVYFCASSLLTTLGGYTFGSGTRLTVV.

A note on this clonotype: One end of the junction does not line up with germline, which may come from a read error. V is TRBV10-3 and J is TRBJ2-5; 8 bases line up with TRBD1. Germline CDR1 and CDR2: ENHRY and SYGVKD. This CDR3 is built from 11 residues. CDR3 bases: TGTGCCATCAGTTCCGGGACAGGCCGTTATTTC. As protein: CAISSGTGRYF.

This clonotype was seen only a few times. This sequence joins TRBV20-1 and TRBJ2-7; D is unresolved. V lost 0 bases and J 3 bases, leaving 15 bases between the germline ends. CDR1 and CDR2 from the germline V gene are DFQATT and SNEGSKA (reference sequence). CDR3 size: 15 residues. In nucleotides, the CDR3 is TGCAGTGCTAGAGATCCATTAAGAATAAGCTACGAGCAGTACTTC. Its translation is CSARDPLRISYEQYF.

The genes are TRBV9 and TRBJ2-7; tentatively, D is TRBD2 (5 bases). Germline V CDR1 and CDR2: SGDLS, YYNGEE. The germline V and J ends were trimmed by 2 bases and 0 bases, with 12 bases remaining between them. This CDR3 region has 15 residues. The DNA for the CDR3 is TGTGCCAGCAGCGTCTTTGCGGAGGCCTCCTACGAGCAGTACTTC. Encoded protein: CASSVFAEASYEQYF. Using reference TRBV9 and TRBJ2-7 for the parts outside the CDR3, the full variable domain is DSGVTQTPKHLITATGQRVTLRCSPRSGDLSVYWYQQSLDQGLQFLIQYYNGEERAKGNILERFSAQQFPDLHSELNLSSLELGDSALYFCASSVFAEASYEQYFGPGTRLTVT.

The chain is built from TRBV25-1 and TRBJ2-3; D perhaps matches TRBD2 (6 bases). From germline, CDR1 is MGHDK and CDR2 SYGVNS. The CDR3 totals 13 residues. V was cut by 3 bases and J by 4 bases, with 8 bases left in between. The CDR3 region has the DNA TGTGCCAGCAGTGAGGAGGGCCCAGATACGCAGTATTTT. As protein: CASSEEGPDTQYF.

The V gene is TRBV28, the J gene TRBJ2-5; either TRBD1 or TRBD2 may supply D (5 bases each). V lost 5 bases and J lost 1, with 20 bases in between. This CDR3 contains 17 residues. Germline V CDR1 and CDR2: MDHEN, SYDVKM. CDR3 sequence reads: CASSPVRGRSSQETQYF. CDR3 bases: TGTGCCAGCAGTCCAGTTAGGGGACGGAGCAGCCAAGAGACCCAGTACTTC.

The genes are TRBV6-5 and TRBJ2-2; 10 bases are shared with TRBD1. V gave up 5 bases and J gave up 6 bases; unmatched junction bases: 9. Looked up from germline, CDR1 is MNHEY and CDR2 is SVGAGI. The CDR3 extends over 16 amino acids. DNA for the CDR3: TGTGCCAGCAGTAACCCTGGGACAGGGGATCCCGGGGAGCTGTTTTTT. Translating it yields CASSNPGTGDPGELFF.

Concerning this clonotype itself: A junction end diverges from the germline sequence, so it may reflect a read error. This chain uses TRBV2 with TRBJ1-2; 8 bases are a match to TRBD1. CDR3 length equals 13 residues. CDR1 is SNHLY, CDR2 FYNNEI, per germline. The CDR3 loop is CASSMGQERGYTF. The CDR3 DNA reads TGCGCCAGCAGTATGGGACAGGAGAGGGGCTACACCTTC.

This chain links TRBV20-1 with TRBJ1-1; D unresolved. CDR3 length equals 13 residues. Per the germline V gene, CDR1 is DFQATT and CDR2 is SNEGSKA (reference sequence). V was cut by 2 bases and J by 1 base, with 8 bases left in between. The chain's CDR3 is CSARSYENTEAFF. The DNA for the CDR3 is TGCAGTGCTAGATCGTACGAGAACACTGAAGCTTTCTTT.